This T cell receptor beta chain was identified in a study of CD8 T cells in ankylosing spondylitis. MiXCR was run by TCRdb on the 5' RACE reads, yielding one entry per CDR3 protein. This sample yields about 250,000 distinct CDR3 sequences, of which around 8% are seen a single time; roughly 5% belongs to the top ten. General study points: A subset of motif variants has previously been described in the synovial fluid and blood of reactive arthritis. Reportedly, matched ankylosing spondylitis synovial fluid was significantly enriched for disease-linked clones.

Many counts were recorded for this clonotype. Its antigen is undetermined. The sequence came from a female donor with ankylosing spondylitis or in good health (not recorded which). The sample consisted of blood, either unsorted or a sorted T cell fraction (not recorded which).

As DNA, the CDR3 is TGTGCCAGCAGTTCCCCTACTAGCGGGAGGCGCGAGCAGTACTTC. Encoded protein: CASSSPTSGRREQYF. The chain couples TRBV27 to TRBJ2-7; 12 nucleotides match TRBD2. The CDR3 is 15 amino acids. Germline V gives CDR1 MNHEY, CDR2 SMNVEV (reference sequence). V gave up 4 bases and J gave up 6 bases; unmatched junction bases: 7.